Included here is one T cell receptor beta chain sequence, with context. Its specificity is not known. Germline V gene sequence: CDR1 SNHLY, CDR2 FYNNEI. The CDR3 has 15 amino acids. Trimming removed 4 bases from V and 2 bases from J, with 9 bases in between. This entry belongs to a study of T cell responses to AZD1222 COVID-19 vaccine. Broader study findings: The study found Spike-specific TCR breadth and depth rose after two AZD1222 doses.

TCRdb keeps only in-frame clones here, not all; method: immunoSEQ multiplex PCR. Among over 80,000 clones, roughly nine tenths were seen once, and the ten largest hold just over 30%. J is TRBJ1-6 and V is TRBV2, with a possible D match to TRBD1 (6 bases). The sample here was peripheral blood, taken on day 0 of AZD1222 vaccination. This receptor was obtained from an adult in good health. The DNA for the CDR3 is TGTGCCAGCAGTGGAGGGGGAACCTATAATTCACCCCTCCACTTT. Its translation is CASSGGGTYNSPLHF.